This T cell receptor beta chain was identified in a study of PD-L1 blockade in urothelial cancer. Turning to the study itself: About 85% of the roughly 29 patients were men whose urothelial cancer was bladder-origin. Blood underwent analysis 3 weeks (second dose) and 6 weeks after treatment began. Earlier, patients had received 0 to 3 chemotherapy regimens.

Stated time point: peripheral blood 6 weeks after treatment start. Libraries were prepared by immunoSEQ multiplex PCR; TCRdb keeps only in-frame clonotypes and omits some of them. The sample records some 31,000 clones, 84% being singletons. The source was PBMCs, collected around atezolizumab (anti-PD-L1) treatment. The TCR originated in a man between 65 and 85 years old with urothelial cancer.

CDR3 sequence (DNA): TGCGCCAGCAGCCCCCGGGGTGAAAAACTGTTTTTT. The encoded protein is CASSPRGEKLFF. The chain carries TRBV4-3 and TRBJ1-4, with D uncertain. The CDR3 has 12 residues. Germline V gene data show CDR1 as LGHNA and CDR2 as YSLEER. The V and J ends lost 4 bases and 7 bases respectively, with 7 bases between them.